One T cell receptor delta chain is described in this entry. Its antigen is still unknown. Base qualities are not provided; no much larger clone lies one nucleotide away. The sample has other DNA sequences that encode this CDR3 too. This sample stems from a study of delta chain sequences of gamma delta T cells (dated by TCRdb to about 2017). Receptors were amplified or captured by 5' RACE. TCRdb names Illumina MiSeq as the instrument used. Clone calls in TCRdb were regenerated from the public reads with CATT, after which identical DNA sequences shared one row. The sample profile shows approximately 2,500 delta-chain clones; under 7.5% of them were found once. Around 49% of the sample belongs to the ten largest clones. CDR1 and CDR2 (TVYSNPD, GDNSRS) derive from the germline V gene (reference sequence). The cysteine opens and the phenylalanine closes a CDR3 of 19 amino acids. The only DNA kept is the CDR3, 57 bases in frame from the first base. Unmatched junction bases come to 20, with V trimmed by 1 base and J by 1 base.

This receptor was identified in a human donor in good health. The chain is made from TRDV3 and TRDJ1, and 8 bases in between align with TRDD3. The sample comprised either unsorted cells or a sorted T cell fraction (not recorded which). The base sequence is TGTGCCTTTACCTTAGGTCCTGGACTGGGGGCCTGGGGCACCGATAAACTCATCTTT. This gives the protein CAFTLGPGLGAWGTDKLIF. Reference TRDV3 and TRDJ1 proteins supply the regions before and after the CDR3; the full variable domain is: CDKVTQSSPDQTVASGSEVVLLCTYDTVYSNPDLFWYRIRPDYSFQFVFYGDNSRSEGADFTQGRFSVKHILTQKAFHLVISPVRTEDSATYYCAFTLGPGLGAWGTDKLIFGKGTRVTVEP.